The 17 T cell receptor beta chains presented below share a single source sample, sequenced in a study of cytomegalovirus exposure and HLA in healthy donors. Both 60 Vbeta primers and 13 Jbeta primers went into the PCR. Only in-frame clones appear in the TCRdb table, and some are missing; sequencing was by immunoSEQ multiplex PCR. The specimen's table records around 34,000 clones. Material for sequencing was PBMCs. The origin of the receptors is a woman aged 40 to 50 in good health and CMV-seropositive.

The chain uses TRBV18 and TRBJ2-7; 7 bases map to TRBD1. The CDR3 consists of 14 residues. V was clipped by 4 bases and J by 4 bases; unmatched bases: 7. The V gene's germline CDR1 is KGHSH and CDR2 LQKENI. CDR3 nucleotide sequence: TGTGCCAGCTCACTGGGCAGGGGGATGTACGAGCAGTACTTC. It specifies CASSLGRGMYEQYF. The full variable domain, completed using reference TRBV18 and TRBJ2-7, is NAGVMQNPRHLVRRRGQEARLRCSPMKGHSHVYWYRQLPEEGLKFMVYLQKENIIDESGMPKERFSAEFPKEGPSILRIQQVVRGDSAAYFCASSLGRGMYEQYFGPGTRLTVT.

The chain couples TRBV4-1 to TRBJ1-5; no clear D gene. This CDR3 comprises 15 residues. Trimming removed 1 base from V and 6 bases from J, with 13 bases in between. CDR1 MGHRA and CDR2 YSYEKL come from the germline V gene. DNA for the CDR3: TGCGCCAGCAGCCAAGTTCCCGGCGGAGGTCAGCCCCAGCATTTT. Amino acid sequence: CASSQVPGGGQPQHF.

The chain has TRBV4-1 and TRBJ2-7; D unclear. Germline CDR1 is MGHRA and CDR2 is YSYEKL. The ends were cut back, 1 base at V and 2 bases at J, with 12 bases in the middle. The CDR3 has 15 amino acids. The CDR3 here is CASSQVITKPYEQYF. The CDR3, as DNA: TGCGCCAGCAGCCAAGTTATCACTAAGCCCTACGAGCAGTACTTC.

The CDR3 bases are TGCAGCGTTGAATACAGTCAGTTCGGCGGGGAGCTGTTTTTT. Its translation: CSVEYSQFGGELFF. The chain has TRBV29-1 and TRBJ2-2; D remains unclear. The CDR3 contains 14 residues. Trimming cost V 2 bases and J 7 bases, with 14 bases left between them. Looked up from germline, CDR1 is SQVTM and CDR2 is ANQGSEA.

This chain links TRBV28 with TRBJ2-2, with D maybe TRBD2 (6 bases). CDR1 and CDR2 (germline): MDHEN, SYDVKM. The CDR3 runs 14 residues. The V end lost 7 bases, the J end lost 0 bases, and 9 bases lay between the germline ends. The DNA for the CDR3 is TGTGCCAGCACGGAGGGGACGAACACCGGGGAGCTGTTTTTT. Its protein product is CASTEGTNTGELFF.

This chain uses TRBV29-1 with TRBJ2-5; D might be TRBD1 (5 bases). The V gene lost 4 bases and the J gene lost 4 bases, with 16 bases spanning the gap. There are 14 residues in the CDR3. Germline V gives CDR1 SQVTM, CDR2 ANQGSEA. The CDR3 coding sequence is TGCAGCGTTGCGGCTTCAGGGTTATTAGAGACCCAGTACTTC. Translation gives CSVAASGLLETQYF.

This chain joins TRBV27 and TRBJ1-2; 10 bases align to TRBD1. The CDR3 is 13 amino acids. In germline, CDR1 is MNHEY, CDR2 SMNVEV (reference sequence). With 3 bases clipped from V and 6 bases from J, the junction kept 1 base outside the gene matches. The CDR3 DNA reads TGTGCCAGCAGTTTGGGGACAGGGGATGGCTACACCTTC. Residues: CASSLGTGDGYTF.

This chain uses TRBV9 with TRBJ2-5; 8 nucleotides align to TRBD1. J was trimmed by 5 bases and V by 0 bases; bases with no gene match: 6. Germline loops: CDR1 SGDLS, CDR2 YYNGEE. CDR3 length: 15 amino acids. In DNA form, the CDR3 reads TGTGCCAGCAGCGTAGCCTCAGGGGGCAGGGAGACCCAGTACTTC. It yields the protein CASSVASGGRETQYF.

V and J are TRBV2 and TRBJ2-2; 8 bases match TRBD1. Trimming removed 7 bases from V and 4 bases from J; junction bases left unmatched: 11. The V gene's germline CDR1 is SNHLY and CDR2 FYNNEI. There are 16 residues in the CDR3. CDR3 sequence: CASTLQGAVVTGELFF. CDR3 DNA: TGTGCCAGCACCCTCCAGGGGGCCGTAGTCACCGGGGAGCTGTTTTTT.

V and J are TRBV9 and TRBJ2-6; no clear D gene. Trimming pared 0 bases from V and 0 bases from J, leaving 7 bases between. The V gene's germline CDR1 is SGDLS and CDR2 YYNGEE. The CDR3 covers 16 residues. CDR3 sequence reads: CASSVARPSGANVLTF. The CDR3 DNA sequence: TGTGCCAGCAGCGTAGCTAGGCCCTCTGGGGCCAACGTCCTGACTTTC.

The genes are TRBV6-4 and TRBJ1-2, with D hard to call. The germline V gene has CDR1 MRHNA and CDR2 SNTAGT. The germline V and J ends were trimmed by 0 bases and 5 bases, with 7 bases remaining between them. The CDR3 consists of 13 residues. The DNA of the CDR3 is TGTGCCAGCAGTGACTCGAACGGGTATGGCTACACCTTC. Protein: CASSDSNGYGYTF.

V and J are TRBV6-5 and TRBJ1-2, with D uncertain. This CDR3 region has 14 residues. V lost 7 bases, J lost 5 bases, and 17 bases lay in between. In germline, CDR1 is MNHEY, CDR2 SVGAGI. CDR3 residues: CASTSAALRYGYTF. The CDR3 DNA reads TGTGCCAGCACGTCGGCAGCGCTTCGATATGGCTACACCTTC.

This sequence joins TRBV19 and TRBJ1-3; possibly TRBD1 for D (6 bases). The CDR3 sequence is 15 residues long. V gave up 6 bases and J gave up 2 bases, with 14 bases separating them. Per germline, CDR1 LNHDA and CDR2 SQIVND (reference sequence). As DNA, the CDR3 is TGTGCCAGTAGCGTTACAGGGAACACTGGAAACACCATATATTTT. Its protein is CASSVTGNTGNTIYF.

The chain combines TRBV4-2 with TRBJ2-3; D gene uncertain. The CDR3 is 14 residues long. Germline assignment: CDR1 LGHNA and CDR2 YNFKEQ. V was shortened by 0 bases and J by 6 bases, with 10 bases between the two germline ends. The CDR3 coding sequence is TGTGCCAGCAGCCAAGACCTGTTTGCGGATACGCAGTATTTT. The encoded protein is CASSQDLFADTQYF.

The V gene is TRBV7-8, the J gene TRBJ2-1, with 12 bases fitting TRBD2. The CDR3 loop spans 15 amino acids. Germline V lookup: CDR1 SGHVS, CDR2 FQNEAQ. Trimming at V came to 3 bases and at J to 7 bases, leaving 4 bases not matched to a gene. The CDR3 bases are TGTGCCAGCAGCTTGACTAGCGGGAGTCGTAATGAGCAGTTCTTC. This codes for CASSLTSGSRNEQFF.

The chain has TRBV7-2 and TRBJ2-7, with a tentative D call TRBD1 (6 bases). There are 14 residues in the CDR3. Germline values: CDR1 SGHTA, CDR2 FQGNSA. V was cut by 5 bases and J by 1 base, with 12 bases left in between. Here the CDR3 reads CASSSYTGSYEQYF. DNA for the CDR3: TGTGCCAGCAGCAGCTATACAGGGTCCTACGAGCAGTACTTC. The variable domain in full, with the rest retrieved from reference TRBV7-2 and TRBJ2-7, is GAGVSQSPSNKVTEKGKDVELRCDPISGHTALYWYRQSLGQGLEFLIYFQGNSAPDKSGLPSDRFSAERTGGSVSTLTIQRTQQEDSAVYLCASSSYTGSYEQYFGPGTRLTVT.

The gene calls are TRBV28 and TRBJ2-7; D not certain. The CDR3 covers 14 residues. Trimming left V 5 bases short and J 2 bases short, with 13 bases between. The germline gives CDR1 MDHEN, CDR2 SYDVKM. CDR3 nucleotides: TGTGCCAGCAGTCCGTGGGCCGGTCCCTACGAGCAGTACTTC. Translation: CASSPWAGPYEQYF.